Shown below are 5 T cell receptor beta chains from a single sample sequenced in a study of naive and memory T cell subsets. Treatment: skin biopsy from PPD injection site in Mantoux-positive individual. Reverse transcription used DNase-treated unsorted total RNA, aiming for about 1 to 1000 ng. For blood and skin samples, reverse transcription used TCR alpha and beta constant primers. TCRdb re-derived calls from the UMI-ligation and nested PCR reads in MiXCR, one entry per CDR3 protein. The sample shows approximately 20,000 distinct CDR3 sequences, roughly 9% of them seen only once. The starting material was skin, obtained from a tuberculin skin test site. These receptors were collected from an adult in good health.

This clonotype occurred many times. The rearrangement links TRBV9 to TRBJ1-1; the D is unclear. From germline, CDR1 is SGDLS and CDR2 YYNGEE. Trimming removed 0 bases at V and 5 bases at J, with 8 bases between. The CDR3 is made up of 13 amino acids. The DNA for the CDR3 is TGTGCCAGCAGCGTAGCATGGGGAACTGAAGCTTTCTTT. Its protein product is CASSVAWGTEAFF.

As regards this clonotype: This clone may be a read error of a much larger clone one base away. The rearrangement joins TRBV12-3 or TRBV12-4 to TRBJ2-1; a weak D match, TRBD2 (5 bases). V was shortened by 1 base and J by 12 bases, with 13 bases between the two germline ends. CDR3 length: 13 residues. For the CDR3, the DNA is TGTGCCAGCAGTTTAGACCCCGGGAAAAGGCAGTTCTTC. Its protein is CASSLDPGKRQFF.

This clonotype was seen many times. Here the CDR3 DNA reads TGTGCCAGCAGCACCGGGACTCGCAGCACAGATACGCAGTATTTT. Its protein is CASSTGTRSTDTQYF. The chain combines TRBV7-8 with TRBJ2-3; D might be TRBD2 (6 bases). V was pared by 5 bases and J by 0 bases, with 12 bases between. CDR1 and CDR2 from the germline V gene are SGHVS and FQNEAQ. This CDR3 is 15 amino acids long. The full variable domain, its missing parts supplied by reference TRBV7-8 and TRBJ2-3, is GAGVSQSPRYKVAKRGQDVALRCDPISGHVSLFWYQQALGQGPEFLTYFQNEAQLDKSGLPSDRFFAERPEGSVSTLKIQRTQQEDSAVYLCASSTGTRSTDTQYFGPGTRLTVL.

To note about this clonotype: This may arise from a read error, as a much more abundant clone is one base away. V and J are TRBV7-9 and TRBJ2-1, with D tentatively TRBD1 (6 bases). The germline V gene has CDR1 SEHNR and CDR2 FQNEAQ (reference sequence). The CDR3 extends over 13 amino acids. CDR3 in DNA: TGTGGCAGCAATATCCAGGGGTTTGATGAGCAGTTCTTC. Translating it yields CGSNIQGFDEQFF. The full variable domain, completed using reference TRBV7-9 and TRBJ2-1, is DTGVSQNPRHKITKRGQNVTFRCDPISEHNRLYWYRQTLGQGPEFLTYFQNEAQLEKSRLLSDRFSAERPKGSFSTLEIQRTEQGDSAMYLCGSNIQGFDEQFFGPGTRLTVL.

The J gene is TRBJ2-7, the V gene TRBV3-1; 8 bases line up with TRBD1. V shed 5 bases, J shed 6 bases, and the junction held 12 bases outside the gene matches. The germline CDR1 and CDR2 sequences are LGHDT and YNNKEL (reference sequence). The CDR3 loop spans 15 amino acids. CDR3 loop: CASSNLRQGQGEQYF. CDR3 coding DNA: TGTGCCAGCAGCAACCTACGACAGGGGCAGGGCGAGCAGTACTTC.